This T cell receptor beta chain was identified in a study of T-cell memory formation after mild COVID-19. Study information: Across donors, TCR clusters were largely donor specific.

V lost 3 bases and J lost 5, with 10 bases in between. This CDR3 has 13 residues. Germline values: CDR1 LGHNA, CDR2 YNFKEQ. TCRdb re-called the 5' RACE reads with MiXCR, one entry per CDR3 protein. The table has about 200,000 distinct CDR3 sequences, 7.5% to 10% seen once. Many counts were recorded for this clonotype. Sequenced material: PBMCs or a T cell subset sorted from them (not recorded which). The chain has TRBV4-2 and TRBJ2-5, with unresolved D. The TCR sequence derives from a man aged 18 to 35 who had mild COVID-19 (a few samples of this study predate the infection). Cell type and time point are not known. The CDR3 sequence: CASSQSVAETQYF. CDR3 DNA sequence: TGTGCCAGCAGCCAGAGTGTTGCGGAGACCCAGTACTTC.